A single sample gave rise to the 32 T cell receptor beta chains below, sequenced in a study of T cell responses to AZD1222 COVID-19 vaccine. The protocol was immunoSEQ multiplex PCR, while the TCRdb copy is restricted to in-frame clones and leaves out a portion. The top ten hold approximately 0.6% of the sample, which has 180,000 or so clones, roughly 94% seen once. The sequences come from peripheral blood, collected on day 0 of AZD1222 vaccination. These receptor sequences come from an adult in good health.

The chain recombines TRBV30 with TRBJ1-1, with D perhaps matching TRBD1 (5 bases). The CDR3 extends over 13 amino acids. Germline V gives CDR1 GTSNPN, CDR2 SVGIG (reference sequence). The V and J ends lost 8 bases and 1 base respectively, with 14 bases between them. CDR3 DNA: TGTGCCGGGTATGACAGAACGAACACTGAAGCTTTCTTT. Translating it yields CAGYDRTNTEAFF. Full variable domain (outside the CDR3, taken from reference TRBV30 and TRBJ1-1): SQTIHQWPATLVQPVGSPLSLECTVEGTSNPNLYWYRQAAGRGLQLLFYSVGIGQISSEVPQNLSASRPQDRQFILSSKKLLLSDSGFYLCAGYDRTNTEAFFGQGTRLTVV.

The DNA for the CDR3 is TGTGCCAGCAGGCCACTAGCCATATCCTACAATGAGCAGTTCTTC. It codes for CASRPLAISYNEQFF. The chain recombines TRBV6-6 with TRBJ2-1; TRBD2 is a possible D gene (6 bases). Germline loops: CDR1 MNHNY, CDR2 SVGAGI (reference sequence). The CDR3 length is 15 residues. V shed 6 bases and J shed 1 base, with 13 bases lying between them.

The chain carries TRBV27 and TRBJ1-5; D not certain. V dropped 3 bases and J dropped 2 bases, with 8 bases sitting between them. This CDR3 contains 14 residues. Germline V gene lookup returns CDR1 MNHEY and CDR2 SMNVEV (reference sequence). In DNA, the CDR3 is TGTGCCAGCAGTTTCGGGCAGGGCAATCAGCCCCAGCATTTT. Translating gives CASSFGQGNQPQHF.

The genes are TRBV10-2 and TRBJ2-7; a possible D gene is TRBD2 (5 bases). This CDR3 region has 19 residues. The germline V gene encodes CDR1 WSHSY and CDR2 SAAADI. Trimming shortened V by 0 bases and J by 0 bases, and 21 bases separated the two germline ends. The CDR3 here is CASSESKLGAVKFSYEQYF. DNA of the CDR3: TGCGCCAGCAGTGAGTCGAAGTTGGGAGCGGTAAAATTCTCCTACGAGCAGTACTTC.

The chain combines TRBV2 with TRBJ2-5, with no clear D. Trimming removed 7 bases from V and 1 base from J, with 13 bases in between. CDR3 length: 14 residues. Per germline, CDR1 SNHLY and CDR2 FYNNEI. The CDR3 loop is CASTVGGVQETQYF. In DNA, the CDR3 is TGTGCCAGCACCGTAGGTGGGGTCCAAGAGACCCAGTACTTC.

The rearrangement links TRBV20-1 to TRBJ2-7; D gene ambiguous. Germline CDR1 reads DFQATT; CDR2 reads SNEGSKA (reference sequence). This CDR3 contains 11 residues. The CDR3 DNA reads as TGCAGCCAAGCCCGAGGAGACGAGCAGTACTTC. This gives the protein CSQARGDEQYF.

This chain uses TRBV5-5 with TRBJ1-6; TRBD1 is a possible D gene (6 bases). This CDR3 has 16 residues. V was cut by 0 bases and J by 0 bases, with 7 bases left in between. Germline V gene data show CDR1 as SGHKS and CDR2 as YYEKEE (reference sequence). The CDR3 coding sequence is TGTGCCAGCAGCTTGGGACAGGTCTCCTATAATTCACCCCTCCACTTT. It specifies CASSLGQVSYNSPLHF.

The chain is built from TRBV6-5 and TRBJ1-1; perhaps TRBD1 as D (6 bases). Between the trimmed V and J ends, which lost 7 bases and 4 bases, there was a span of 13 bases. CDR1 and CDR2 from the germline V gene are MNHEY and SVGAGI. This CDR3 has 13 amino acids. The DNA of the CDR3 is TGTGCCAGCACCTTACAGGGTTTCACTGAAGCTTTCTTT. This encodes CASTLQGFTEAFF.

This sequence joins TRBV28 and TRBJ1-1; the match to TRBD1 covers 11 bases. V lost 2 bases, J lost 5 bases, and 4 bases stayed unmatched. Germline CDR1 is MDHEN and CDR2 is SYDVKM. This CDR3 contains 15 residues. CDR3 amino acids: CASSLGTGGRTEAFF. The CDR3 nucleotides read TGTGCCAGCAGTTTAGGGACAGGGGGAAGGACTGAAGCTTTCTTT.

V and J are TRBV6-5 and TRBJ1-1; 9 bases line up with TRBD1. Germline CDR1 reads MNHEY; CDR2 reads SVGAGI. This CDR3 contains 15 residues. Trimming took 2 bases from V and 6 from J; bases not matched to a gene: 7. The CDR3 coding sequence is TGTGCCAGCAGTTACACCCTCCGGGACAGGGCTGAAGCTTTCTTT. It yields the protein CASSYTLRDRAEAFF.

The rearrangement joins TRBV29-1 to TRBJ1-1; D perhaps matches TRBD1 (5 bases). The V end lost 0 bases, the J end lost 4 bases, and 12 bases lay between the germline ends. The CDR3 loop spans 14 amino acids. Germline V gives CDR1 SQVTM, CDR2 ANQGSEA. This CDR3 is CSVEDNGRVTEAFF. CDR3 DNA: TGCAGCGTTGAAGATAATGGCAGGGTCACTGAAGCTTTCTTT.

The chain combines TRBV27 with TRBJ2-7; 8 nucleotides line up with TRBD2. Germline loops: CDR1 MNHEY, CDR2 SMNVEV (reference sequence). The V gene end was trimmed by 8 bases and the J gene end by 7 bases; junction bases not matched to a gene: 13. The CDR3 runs to 14 residues. This chain's CDR3 is CASSPTGTSYEQYF. CDR3 in DNA: TGTGCCAGCTCACCTACCGGGACTAGTTATGAGCAGTACTTC.

The rearrangement joins TRBV20-1 to TRBJ2-7; a weak D match, TRBD2 (6 bases). CDR1 and CDR2 (germline): DFQATT, SNEGSKA (reference sequence). Trimming stripped 3 bases from V and 1 base from J, with 7 bases between. The CDR3 extends over 12 amino acids. The CDR3 coding sequence is TGCAGTGCTAGTCTAGCGTCCTACGAGCAGTACTTC. It codes for CSASLASYEQYF.

V usage is TRBV27 and J usage is TRBJ1-5; TRBD1 aligns across 7 bases. V lost 3 bases to trimming and J lost 0 bases; unmatched junction nucleotides: 11. This CDR3 has 18 residues. Germline CDR1 MNHEY, CDR2 SMNVEV (reference sequence). As DNA, the CDR3 is TGTGCCAGCAGTTTGCGGACAGGACCGGGTGTTAGCAATCAGCCCCAGCATTTT. It translates to CASSLRTGPGVSNQPQHF.

DNA of the CDR3: TGTGCCAGCAGTTACTCAAGGACAGGAGGCTACACCTTC. It specifies CASSYSRTGGYTF. J is TRBJ1-2 and V is TRBV6-5; 7 bases are shared with TRBD1. Germline CDR1 and CDR2: MNHEY and SVGAGI. Germline trimming cut 0 bases from V and 8 bases from J; bases unmatched to any gene: 3. The CDR3 spans 13 residues.

J is TRBJ2-1 and V is TRBV15; 8 bases are shared with TRBD2. J gave up 5 bases and V 0 bases, and 12 bases lay outside the gene matches. There are 18 residues in the CDR3. CDR1 and CDR2 from the germline V gene are LNHNV and YYDKDF (reference sequence). The CDR3 DNA is TGTGCCACCAGCAGAGATCCCTCTGGCGGGAGGTTAGACAATGAGCAGTTCTTC. Its translation: CATSRDPSGGRLDNEQFF.

The rearrangement uses TRBV9 and TRBJ1-2; a weak D match, TRBD1 (6 bases). Germline V gene data show CDR1 as SGDLS and CDR2 as YYNGEE. This CDR3 is built from 14 residues. V was cut by 2 bases and J by 5 bases, with 13 bases left in between. The CDR3 here is CASSVAGTPYGYTF. The DNA for the CDR3 is TGTGCCAGCAGCGTGGCCGGGACACCGTATGGCTACACCTTC.

The chain joins TRBV2 to TRBJ1-3; tentatively, D is TRBD1 (6 bases). The CDR3 runs to 13 residues. Trimming cost V 8 bases and J 9 bases, with 17 bases left between them. CDR1 and CDR2 (germline): SNHLY, FYNNEI. The CDR3 spells CASDPGGLTTIYF. The CDR3 coding sequence is TGTGCCAGCGATCCTGGGGGCTTAACCACCATATATTTT.

The genes are TRBV30 and TRBJ1-2; D gene uncertain. This CDR3 spans 13 amino acids. V was trimmed by 0 bases and J by 2 bases, leaving 7 bases between them. Germline V lookup: CDR1 GTSNPN, CDR2 SVGIG (reference sequence). The CDR3, as DNA: TGTGCCTGGAGTGTAACGGGCAACTATGGCTACACCTTC. Protein: CAWSVTGNYGYTF.

This clone occurred once. The genes are TRBV13 and TRBJ2-1; 7 bases line up with TRBD2. Per germline, CDR1 PRHDT and CDR2 FYEKMQ (reference sequence). The V gene end was trimmed by 4 bases and the J gene end by 9 bases; junction bases not matched to a gene: 3. CDR3 size: 12 residues. DNA of the CDR3: TGTGCCAGCAGCTCCACGGGGGGTGAGCAGTTCTTC. Translated: CASSSTGGEQFF. The full variable domain, its missing parts supplied by reference TRBV13 and TRBJ2-1, is AAGVIQSPRHLIKEKRETATLKCYPIPRHDTVYWYQQGPGQDPQFLISFYEKMQSDKGSIPDRFSAQQFSDYHSELNMSSLELGDSALYFCASSSTGGEQFFGPGTRLTVL.

This clone showed up just once. The chain carries TRBV18 and TRBJ2-6; tentatively, D is TRBD1 (6 bases). Trimming removed 6 bases at V and 0 bases at J, with 12 bases between. The germline CDR1 and CDR2 sequences are KGHSH and LQKENI. This CDR3 is built from 16 residues. The CDR3 nucleotides are TGTGCCAGCTCCCTGGACAGTACCTCTGGGGCCAACGTCCTGACTTTC. It is translated as CASSLDSTSGANVLTF.

CDR3 sequence reads: CASSPEFLSPLHF. In DNA form, the CDR3 reads TGTGCCAGCAGCCCAGAGTTTCTGTCACCCCTCCACTTT. The V and J genes are TRBV7-2 and TRBJ1-6; the D is unclear. V lost 5 bases and J lost 10, with 12 bases in between. This CDR3 is 13 amino acids long. Germline-derived CDR1 and CDR2 are SGHTA and FQGNSA.

About this clone: An end of the junction does not agree with germline; a read error may underlie this. The chain combines TRBV29-1 with TRBJ2-2; TRBD2 matches at 7 bases. CDR3 length equals 12 residues. CDR1 and CDR2 from the germline V gene are SQVTM and ANQGSEA. In DNA, the CDR3 is TGTTGGGCGGAGGGAGGGGCCGGGGAGCTGTTTTTT. Residues: CWAEGGAGELFF.

This clone was counted a single time. This chain uses TRBV28 with TRBJ1-6; the D is unclear. The V end lost 4 bases, the J end lost 5 bases, and 9 bases lay between the germline ends. The germline V gene has CDR1 MDHEN and CDR2 SYDVKM. The CDR3 extends over 14 amino acids. The CDR3 is CASSWNSDNSPLHF. In nucleotides, the CDR3 is TGTGCCAGCAGTTGGAATTCTGATAATTCACCCCTCCACTTT.

The rearrangement joins TRBV10-3 to TRBJ1-5; D unclear. The CDR3 has 13 amino acids. Trimming took off 6 bases at V and 7 bases at J, with 13 bases between the two ends. Germline V lookup: CDR1 ENHRY, CDR2 SYGVKD. CDR3 coding DNA: TGTGCCATCAGCGACGCGGCTAGGCAGCCCCAGCATTTT. It translates to CAISDAARQPQHF.

The chain employs TRBV4-1 and TRBJ2-4; weak D call: TRBD2 (7 bases). There are 20 residues in the CDR3. From germline, CDR1 is MGHRA and CDR2 YSYEKL. V was cut by 0 bases and J by 1 base, with 22 bases left in between. In DNA, the CDR3 is TGCGCCAGCAGCCAAGATGTAATGTCTAGCGGAGGGGGGGCCAAAAACATTCAGTACTTC. This gives the protein CASSQDVMSSGGGAKNIQYF.

The chain couples TRBV18 to TRBJ2-7, with TRBD2 matching over 9 bases. The CDR3 covers 15 residues. Losses at the gene ends were 4 bases for V and 9 bases for J; bases not matched to a gene: 13. CDR1 is KGHSH, CDR2 LQKENI, per germline. This chain's CDR3 is CASSLLGGRAGLQYF. In DNA form, the CDR3 reads TGTGCCAGCTCACTACTTGGCGGGAGGGCCGGGCTGCAGTACTTC.

V usage is TRBV10-1 and J usage is TRBJ2-1; 10 positions match TRBD2. Looked up from germline, CDR1 is WNHNN and CDR2 is SYGVQD (reference sequence). Unmatched junction bases numbered 7, after V lost 6 bases and J lost 5 bases. CDR3 length: 15 residues. CDR3 bases: TGCGCCAGCAGCCCCCTAGCGGGAGTTAACAATGAGCAGTTCTTC. Protein: CASSPLAGVNNEQFF.

The V call is TRBV4-1, the J call TRBJ1-2; D not certain. V gave up 0 bases and J gave up 9 bases, with 8 bases separating them. The CDR3 is 12 amino acids. Germline V gene data show CDR1 as MGHRA and CDR2 as YSYEKL. Here the CDR3 reads CASSQDASSYTF. CDR3 nucleotide sequence: TGCGCCAGCAGCCAAGATGCGAGCAGCTACACCTTC.

The V and J genes are TRBV11-2 and TRBJ2-3; D uncertain. The CDR3 is 15 residues long. Between the trimmed V and J ends, which lost 1 base and 2 bases, there was a span of 10 bases. The germline V gene has CDR1 SGHAT and CDR2 FQNNGV. The CDR3 here is CASSLGGGNTDTQYF. The CDR3, as DNA: TGTGCCAGCAGCTTAGGGGGTGGAAACACAGATACGCAGTATTTT.

Only one count was recorded for this clone. The V and J genes are TRBV19 and TRBJ2-7, with D possibly TRBD2 on 6 matching bases. CDR3 size: 12 residues. Germline V lookup: CDR1 LNHDA, CDR2 SQIVND (reference sequence). The V end was cut by 9 bases, the J end by 3 bases, with 12 bases between. This CDR3 is CASRDSYYEQYF. The CDR3 DNA reads as TGTGCCAGCCGGGACTCTTACTACGAGCAGTACTTC. Full variable domain (remainder filled in from reference TRBV19 and TRBJ2-7): DGGITQSPKYLFRKEGQNVTLSCEQNLNHDAMYWYRQDPGQGLRLIYYSQIVNDFQKGDIAEGYSVSREKKESFPLTVTSAQKNPTAFYLCASRDSYYEQYFGPGTRLTVT.

This clone is a singleton in its sample. The chain recombines TRBV29-1 with TRBJ1-2, with 7 bases lining up with TRBD1. The V and J ends lost 6 bases and 4 bases, in that order; junction bases with no gene match: 17. In germline, CDR1 is SQVTM, CDR2 ANQGSEA. This CDR3 comprises 16 residues. This chain's CDR3 is CSVDHDREGKPYGYTF. The CDR3 DNA is TGCAGCGTCGACCACGACAGGGAAGGTAAACCCTATGGCTACACCTTC.